Each of the 27 T cell receptor beta chains below was sequenced from the same sample in a study of T cell repertoires in cytomegalovirus infection (dated by TCRdb to the late 2010s). Their target antigens are unknown. Reading the label with the study, this specimen's treatment or condition is: in vitro stimulation with specific CMV peptide epitopes to enrich CMV-specific T cells. TCRdb lists the instrument as Illumina HiSeq 1500. Through fastp at Q25 and MiXCR, TCRdb rebuilt clones from the public reads, retaining in-frame beta chains. Rows are unified per CDR3 protein, each entry keeping the most common DNA and genes. This sample is represented by roughly 700,000 distinct CDR3 sequences; about 33% of them were singletons. The ten most abundant clones make up 15% to 20% of the sample. Sequences were derived from cultured PBMCs, sampled from culture after CMV antigen stimulation. The receptors here all came from a human donor in good health (CMV status not recorded). Some clones in this sample may be carry-over from other donors' samples.

This clonotype was counted between two and nine times. The V call is TRBV2, the J call TRBJ1-6; the match to TRBD1 covers 7 bases. This CDR3 is 15 amino acids long. After removal of 7 bases from V and 9 bases from J, the junction contained 12 bases not matched to a gene. Germline loops: CDR1 SNHLY, CDR2 FYNNEI. The CDR3 sequence is CASTPQEGARSPLHF. The CDR3 nucleotides are TGTGCCAGCACTCCCCAGGAGGGGGCACGTTCACCCCTCCACTTT.

The table lists this clonotype with a few counts. J is TRBJ2-1 and V is TRBV6-6, with 11 positions matching TRBD2. V lost 2 bases and J lost 3; bases outside the gene matches: 3. The CDR3 has 16 amino acids. The germline V gene has CDR1 MNHNY and CDR2 SVGAGI (reference sequence). The chain's CDR3 is CASSYLTSGIYNEQFF. The CDR3 coding sequence is TGTGCCAGCAGTTACCTGACTAGCGGGATCTACAATGAGCAGTTCTTC.

This clonotype was detected many times. The gene calls are TRBV7-2 and TRBJ2-5; 12 bases are a match to TRBD2. V dropped 4 bases and J dropped 1; count of bases not matched to a gene: 4. Germline values: CDR1 SGHTA, CDR2 FQGNSA. This CDR3 region has 16 residues. The CDR3 DNA is TGTGCCAGCAGCTCAGGACTAGCGGGGTTCCAAGAGACCCAGTACTTC. It is translated as CASSSGLAGFQETQYF.

The chain is built from TRBV10-3 and TRBJ2-7; D is unclear. Germline CDR1 reads ENHRY; CDR2 reads SYGVKD. V was pared by 2 bases and J by 1 base, with 9 bases between. The CDR3 consists of 14 residues. DNA of the CDR3: TGTGCCATCAGTGAGATGGGCGCTTCCTACGAGCAGTACTTC. Translating it yields CAISEMGASYEQYF.

The chain uses TRBV11-1 and TRBJ2-1; D could derive from TRBD1 or TRBD2 (5 bases each). Trimming shortened V by 1 base and J by 13 bases, and 20 bases separated the two germline ends. The length of the CDR3 is 15 residues. Germline CDR1 SGHAT, CDR2 FQDESV (reference sequence). The CDR3 reads CASSLGFGAVSDQFF. The CDR3 bases are TGTGCCAGCAGCTTAGGTTTCGGGGCGGTCTCGGATCAGTTCTTC.

This clonotype was observed at least ten times. This chain links TRBV6-1 with TRBJ2-2; 9 bases agree with TRBD1. With 4 bases clipped from V and 3 bases from J, the junction kept 6 bases outside the gene matches. There are 16 residues in the CDR3. Germline CDR1 is MNHNS and CDR2 is SASEGT. This CDR3 is CASSVWTGDHTGELFF. DNA for the CDR3: TGTGCCAGCAGTGTTTGGACAGGGGACCACACCGGGGAGCTGTTTTTT.

J is TRBJ1-2 and V is TRBV20-1; 10 bases agree with TRBD1. Germline CDR1 is DFQATT and CDR2 is SNEGSKA (reference sequence). Unmatched junction bases numbered 2, after V lost 5 bases and J lost 2 bases. This CDR3 is built from 13 residues. The CDR3 spells CSAWGQGNYGYTF. In DNA, the CDR3 is TGCAGTGCTTGGGGACAGGGGAACTATGGCTACACCTTC.

V gene TRBV12-3 or TRBV12-4 combines with J gene TRBJ1-2; 7 bases map to TRBD1. The CDR3 is 15 amino acids. Unmatched junction bases numbered 6, after V lost 1 base and J lost 4 bases. In nucleotides, the CDR3 is TGTGCCAGCAGTTTAGAACACAGGGGATTCTATGGCTACACCTTC. Amino acid sequence: CASSLEHRGFYGYTF.

CDR3 DNA: TGTGCTAGTGGTTTGGTTTTCTTTCTCGAGACCCAGTACTTC. Protein sequence: CASGLVFFLETQYF. The chain is built from TRBV12-5 and TRBJ2-5; D gene uncertain. Germline V gene sequence: CDR1 LGHNT, CDR2 FRNRAP. The germline V and J ends were trimmed by 0 bases and 5 bases, with 10 bases remaining between them. The CDR3 length is 14 residues.

V usage is TRBV6-2 or TRBV6-3 and J usage is TRBJ1-4, with no clear D. Germline assignment: CDR1 MNHEY and CDR2 SVGEGT. The CDR3 sequence is 12 residues long. V was clipped by 10 bases and J by 8 bases, with 14 bases between them. In DNA, the CDR3 is TGTGCCACAGGACGGCGGAGCGAAAAACTGTTTTTT. This encodes CATGRRSEKLFF.

This clonotype was counted only a few times. V gene TRBV4-1 combines with J gene TRBJ1-1; D is ambiguous. V was trimmed by 4 bases and J by 0 bases, leaving 12 bases between them. The CDR3 sequence is 15 residues long. Germline CDR1 and CDR2: MGHRA and YSYEKL. CDR3 residues: CASSRSQILNTEAFF. CDR3 DNA: TGCGCCAGCAGCCGATCACAGATTTTGAACACTGAAGCTTTCTTT.

Here the CDR3 DNA reads TGTGCCAGCAGGACTAGCGGGAGGGCCTATGAGCAGTTCTTC. This codes for CASRTSGRAYEQFF. The chain links TRBV6-2 or TRBV6-3 to TRBJ2-1; 14 nucleotides line up with TRBD2. CDR1 MNHEY and CDR2 SVGEGT come from the germline V gene. This CDR3 contains 14 residues. V lost 6 bases to trimming and J lost 8 bases; unmatched junction nucleotides: 3.

A few counts support this clonotype. The chain uses TRBV20-1 and TRBJ1-2, with D maybe TRBD1 (5 bases). This CDR3 is 11 amino acids long. CDR1 DFQATT and CDR2 SNEGSKA come from the germline V gene (reference sequence). Deletions cut 5 bases from V and 8 bases from J, with 12 bases between. DNA of the CDR3: TGCAGTGCTGAGTTGGGGGGGGGCTACACCTTC. Translation: CSAELGGGYTF.

The genes are TRBV10-1 and TRBJ2-3; the match to TRBD2 covers 7 bases. The V segment lost 6 bases and the J segment 5 bases; nucleotides outside the gene matches: 14. CDR1 is WNHNN and CDR2 is SYGVQD in the germline V gene (reference sequence). This CDR3 contains 16 residues. The CDR3 here is CASRPPAGESGDTQYF. DNA for the CDR3: TGCGCCAGCAGGCCCCCGGCGGGAGAAAGTGGAGATACGCAGTATTTT.

The chain has TRBV5-6 and TRBJ2-1, with TRBD2 identical over 7 bases. CDR3 length: 12 residues. Germline CDR1 reads SGHDT; CDR2 reads YYEEEE. Losses at the gene ends were 0 bases for V and 14 bases for J; bases not matched to a gene: 5. The CDR3 spells CASSLGARGEFF. CDR3 bases: TGTGCCAGCAGCTTGGGGGCCCGGGGGGAGTTCTTC.

The J gene is TRBJ1-1, the V gene TRBV5-1, with D tentatively TRBD1 (6 bases). The CDR3 has 14 amino acids. The germline V gene encodes CDR1 SGHRS and CDR2 YFSETQ. Trimming shortened V by 4 bases and J by 0 bases, and 10 bases separated the two germline ends. CDR3 DNA sequence: TGCGCCAGCAGCCCAGGGGCCATGAACACTGAAGCTTTCTTT. It codes for CASSPGAMNTEAFF.

This chain uses TRBV2 with TRBJ1-4; D is undetermined. Trimming took off 7 bases at V and 7 bases at J, with 19 bases between the two ends. The CDR3 contains 15 residues. Germline V CDR1 and CDR2: SNHLY, FYNNEI. The CDR3 nucleotides read TGTGCCAGCAAGCCCACTGAGGAGCGGGGTGAAAAACTGTTTTTT. Its translation: CASKPTEERGEKLFF.

This clonotype was observed a few times. The chain joins TRBV12-3 or TRBV12-4 to TRBJ1-3; 11 bases line up with TRBD1. Losses at the gene ends were 6 bases for V and 4 bases for J; bases not matched to a gene: 2. The CDR3 loop spans 14 amino acids. CDR3 sequence reads: CASSRTGGGNTIYF. The CDR3 DNA reads TGTGCCAGCAGCCGGACAGGGGGCGGAAACACCATATATTTT.

This clonotype appeared a few times. The chain is built from TRBV28 and TRBJ2-7; no clear D. The germline gives CDR1 MDHEN, CDR2 SYDVKM. The CDR3 extends over 12 amino acids. V was pared by 5 bases and J by 5 bases, with 10 bases between. The DNA for the CDR3 is TGTGCCAGCAGTGCCCCTCGGGACGAGCAGTACTTC. Its translation: CASSAPRDEQYF.

V is TRBV6-1 and J is TRBJ1-1; D not resolved. Trimming removed 6 bases at V and 1 base at J, with 9 bases between. The CDR3 loop spans 13 amino acids. From germline, CDR1 is MNHNS and CDR2 SASEGT. The CDR3 region is CASRRSGNTEAFF. CDR3 DNA sequence: TGTGCCAGCAGACGAAGCGGGAACACTGAAGCTTTCTTT.

This rearrangement joins TRBV3-1 to TRBJ1-1; 8 nucleotides line up with TRBD1. This CDR3 is 15 amino acids long. Per germline, CDR1 LGHDT and CDR2 YNNKEL (reference sequence). J lost 3 bases, V lost 4 bases, and 7 bases had no gene match. CDR3 nucleotides: TGTGCCAGCAGCCGCCCGACAGGGGCGCACACTGAAGCTTTCTTT. It translates to CASSRPTGAHTEAFF.

There are a few counts of this clonotype. J is TRBJ2-3 and V is TRBV19; the D is unclear. The germline gives CDR1 LNHDA, CDR2 SQIVND (reference sequence). CDR3 length equals 15 residues. Trimming cost V 6 bases and J 2 bases, with 15 bases left between them. The CDR3 DNA reads as TGTGCCAGTAGACCCCTCCACCGTCCCACAGATACGCAGTATTTT. Its protein product is CASRPLHRPTDTQYF.

This clonotype was detected only a few times. This chain links TRBV3-1 with TRBJ1-3; D remains unclear. This CDR3 has 15 residues. Trimming took off 3 bases at V and 4 bases at J, with 13 bases between the two ends. Germline V gene lookup returns CDR1 LGHDT and CDR2 YNNKEL (reference sequence). This chain's CDR3 is CASSQGNIGGNTIYF. The DNA for the CDR3 is TGTGCCAGCAGCCAGGGAAATATCGGCGGAAACACCATATATTTT.

The J gene is TRBJ2-7, the V gene TRBV7-6; the D gene is possibly TRBD2 (7 bases). V lost 5 bases and J lost 6, with 23 bases in between. CDR1 is SGHVS, CDR2 FNYEAQ, per germline. The CDR3 runs to 16 residues. The CDR3 bases are TGTGCCAGCAGCCGGGTAGCGGGTCTAAAAGGGGGCGAGCAGTACTTC. This codes for CASSRVAGLKGGEQYF.

V gene TRBV28 combines with J gene TRBJ2-2, with D uncertain. V lost 8 bases and J lost 1, with 8 bases in between. The germline gives CDR1 MDHEN, CDR2 SYDVKM. The CDR3 length is 13 residues. Here the CDR3 DNA reads TGTGCCAGCCTGAATATGAACACCGGGGAGCTGTTTTTT. As protein: CASLNMNTGELFF.

This clonotype occurred a few times. The rearrangement uses TRBV7-2 and TRBJ2-3, with D perhaps given as TRBD1 or TRBD2 (5 bases each). The CDR3 sequence is 14 residues long. The V gene's germline CDR1 is SGHTA and CDR2 FQGNSA. V was cut by 6 bases and J by 6 bases, with 16 bases left in between. This CDR3 is CASSSGTHGDTQYF. In DNA, the CDR3 is TGTGCCAGCAGTTCGGGGACCCACGGGGATACGCAGTATTTT.

This clonotype has more than one count but fewer than ten. The chain carries TRBV7-2 and TRBJ1-1; D uncertain. The CDR3 length is 13 residues. The V end was cut by 5 bases, the J end by 5 bases, with 12 bases between. In germline, CDR1 is SGHTA, CDR2 FQGNSA. The chain's CDR3 is CASSPVVWTEAFF. The CDR3 DNA sequence: TGTGCCAGCAGCCCCGTAGTTTGGACTGAAGCTTTCTTT.